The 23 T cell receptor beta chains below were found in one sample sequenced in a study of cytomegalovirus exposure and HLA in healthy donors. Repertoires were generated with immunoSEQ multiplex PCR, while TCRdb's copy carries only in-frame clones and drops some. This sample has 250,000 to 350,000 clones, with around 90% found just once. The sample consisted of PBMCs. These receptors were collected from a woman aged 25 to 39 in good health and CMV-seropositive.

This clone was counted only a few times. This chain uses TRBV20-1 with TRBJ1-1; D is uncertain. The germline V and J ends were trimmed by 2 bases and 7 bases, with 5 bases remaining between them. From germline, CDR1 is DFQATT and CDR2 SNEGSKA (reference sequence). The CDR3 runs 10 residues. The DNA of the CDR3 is TGCAGTGCTAGACACAGTGAAGCTTTCTTT. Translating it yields CSARHSEAFF.

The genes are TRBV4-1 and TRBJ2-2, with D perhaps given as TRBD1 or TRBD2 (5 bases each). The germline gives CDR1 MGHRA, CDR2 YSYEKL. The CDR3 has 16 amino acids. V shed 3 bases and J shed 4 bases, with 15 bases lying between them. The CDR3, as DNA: TGCGCCAGCAGCCAGGCGCAGGCAGGGACCACCGGGGAGCTGTTTTTT. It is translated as CASSQAQAGTTGELFF.

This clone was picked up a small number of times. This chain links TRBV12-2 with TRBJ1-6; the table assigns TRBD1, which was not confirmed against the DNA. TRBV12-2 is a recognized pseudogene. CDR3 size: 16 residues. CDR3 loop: CASRLNDRARNSPLHF. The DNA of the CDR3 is TGTGCAAGTCGCTTGAACGACAGGGCGCGGAATTCACCCCTCCACTTT.

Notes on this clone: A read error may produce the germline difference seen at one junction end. In DNA, the CDR3 is TGTGCCAGCAGCCTAGCCCAGGGGACGGGGGGAAAACTGTTTTTT. Its protein is CASSLAQGTGGKLFF. The chain employs TRBV7-8 and TRBJ1-4, with D tentatively TRBD1 (6 bases). Germline V gene lookup returns CDR1 SGHVS and CDR2 FQNEAQ. CDR3 length: 15 amino acids.

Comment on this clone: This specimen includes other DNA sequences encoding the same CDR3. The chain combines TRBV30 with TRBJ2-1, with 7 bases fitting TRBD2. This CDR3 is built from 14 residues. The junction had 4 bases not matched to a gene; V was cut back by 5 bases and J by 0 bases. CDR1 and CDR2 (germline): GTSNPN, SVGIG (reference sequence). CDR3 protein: CAWSGGSSYNEQFF. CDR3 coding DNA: TGTGCCTGGTCCGGGGGGAGCTCCTACAATGAGCAGTTCTTC.

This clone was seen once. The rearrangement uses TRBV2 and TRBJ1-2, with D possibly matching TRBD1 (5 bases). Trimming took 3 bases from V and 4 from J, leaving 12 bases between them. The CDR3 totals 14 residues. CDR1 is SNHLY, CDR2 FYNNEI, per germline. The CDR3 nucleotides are TGTGCCAGCAGTGATCCAGGGACTAGCTATGGCTACACCTTC. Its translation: CASSDPGTSYGYTF.

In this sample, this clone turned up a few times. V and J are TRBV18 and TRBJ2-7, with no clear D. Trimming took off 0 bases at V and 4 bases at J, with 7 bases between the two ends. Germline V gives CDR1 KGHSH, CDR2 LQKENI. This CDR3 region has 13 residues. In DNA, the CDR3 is TGTGCCAGCTCACCACCACAAGGATACGAGCAGTACTTC. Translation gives CASSPPQGYEQYF.

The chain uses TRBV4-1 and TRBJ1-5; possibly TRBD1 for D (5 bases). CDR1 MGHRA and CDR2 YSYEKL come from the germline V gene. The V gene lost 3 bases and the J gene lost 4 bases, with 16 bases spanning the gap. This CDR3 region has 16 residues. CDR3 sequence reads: CASSHYFGADNQPQHF. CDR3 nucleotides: TGCGCCAGCAGCCACTACTTCGGGGCAGATAATCAGCCCCAGCATTTT.

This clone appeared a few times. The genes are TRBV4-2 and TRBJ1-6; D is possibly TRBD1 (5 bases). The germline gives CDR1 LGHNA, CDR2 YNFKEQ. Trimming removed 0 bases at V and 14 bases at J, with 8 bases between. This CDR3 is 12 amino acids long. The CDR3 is CASSQDGATLHF. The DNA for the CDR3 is TGTGCCAGCAGCCAAGATGGGGCTACCCTCCACTTT.

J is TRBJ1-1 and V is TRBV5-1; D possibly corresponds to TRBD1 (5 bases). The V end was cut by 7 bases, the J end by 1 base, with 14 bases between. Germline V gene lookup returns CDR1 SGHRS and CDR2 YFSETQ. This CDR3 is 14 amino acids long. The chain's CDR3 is CASGGHTTNTEAFF. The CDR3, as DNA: TGCGCCAGCGGCGGACACACAACGAACACTGAAGCTTTCTTT.

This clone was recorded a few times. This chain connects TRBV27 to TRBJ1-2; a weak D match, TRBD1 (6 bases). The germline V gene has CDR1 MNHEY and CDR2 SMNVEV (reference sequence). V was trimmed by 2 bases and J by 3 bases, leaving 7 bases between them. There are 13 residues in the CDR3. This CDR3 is CASSLQGYYGYTF. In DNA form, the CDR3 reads TGTGCCAGCAGTTTACAGGGGTACTATGGCTACACCTTC.

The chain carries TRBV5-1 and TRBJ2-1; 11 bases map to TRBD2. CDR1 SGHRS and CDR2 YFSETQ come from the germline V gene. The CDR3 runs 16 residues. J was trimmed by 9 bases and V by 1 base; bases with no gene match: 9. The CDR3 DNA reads TGCGCCAGCAGCTTGTCTGACATAGCGGGGGGGCCTGAGCAGTTCTTC. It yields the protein CASSLSDIAGGPEQFF.

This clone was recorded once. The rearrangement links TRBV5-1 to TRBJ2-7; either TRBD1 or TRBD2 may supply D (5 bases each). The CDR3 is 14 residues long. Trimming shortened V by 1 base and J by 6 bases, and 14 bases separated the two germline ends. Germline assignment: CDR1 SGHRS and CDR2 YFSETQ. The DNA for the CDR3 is TGCGCCAGCAGCTTGACAGGTACCGAGGGCGAGCAGTACTTC. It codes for CASSLTGTEGEQYF.

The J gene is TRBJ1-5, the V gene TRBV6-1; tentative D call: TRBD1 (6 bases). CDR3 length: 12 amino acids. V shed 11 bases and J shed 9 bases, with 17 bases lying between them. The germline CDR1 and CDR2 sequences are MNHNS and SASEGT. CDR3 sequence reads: CAGSRGKGPQHF. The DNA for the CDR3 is TGTGCCGGTAGCAGGGGCAAAGGGCCCCAGCATTTT.

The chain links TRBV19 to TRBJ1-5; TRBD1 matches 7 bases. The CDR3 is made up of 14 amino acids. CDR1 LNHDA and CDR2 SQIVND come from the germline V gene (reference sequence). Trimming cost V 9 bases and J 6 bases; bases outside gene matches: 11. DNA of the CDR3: TGTGCCAGATCCCCCCGGGACAGTAGTCAGCCCCAGCATTTT. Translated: CARSPRDSSQPQHF.

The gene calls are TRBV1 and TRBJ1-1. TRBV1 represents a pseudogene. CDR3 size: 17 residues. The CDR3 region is CTSSQGIGPVLDTEAFF. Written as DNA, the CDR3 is TGCACCAGCAGCCAAGGTATAGGGCCAGTTTTGGACACTGAAGCTTTCTTT.

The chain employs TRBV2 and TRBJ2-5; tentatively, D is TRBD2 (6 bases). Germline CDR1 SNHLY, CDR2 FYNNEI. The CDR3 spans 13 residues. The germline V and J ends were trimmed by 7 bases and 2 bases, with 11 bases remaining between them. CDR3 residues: CASTGTSQETQYF. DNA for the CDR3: TGTGCCAGCACCGGGACTTCTCAAGAGACCCAGTACTTC. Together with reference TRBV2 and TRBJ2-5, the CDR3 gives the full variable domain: EPEVTQTPSHQVTQMGQEVILRCVPISNHLYFYWYRQILGQKVEFLVSFYNNEISEKSEIFDDQFSVERPDGSNFTLKIRSTKLEDSAMYFCASTGTSQETQYFGPGTRLLVL.

In DNA form, the CDR3 reads TGTGCCAGCACTACGGGGGGCTCCTACAATGAGCAGTTCTTC. The encoded protein is CASTTGGSYNEQFF. The V call is TRBV27, the J call TRBJ2-1; 7 nucleotides agree with TRBD2. This CDR3 has 14 residues. After removal of 7 bases from V and 0 bases from J, the junction contained 3 bases not matched to a gene. Germline-derived CDR1 and CDR2 are MNHEY and SMNVEV (reference sequence).

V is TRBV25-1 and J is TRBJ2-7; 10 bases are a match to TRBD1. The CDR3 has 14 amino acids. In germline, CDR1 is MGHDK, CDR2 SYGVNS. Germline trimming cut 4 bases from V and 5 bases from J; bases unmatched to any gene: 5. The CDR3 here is CASSGGQGVHEQYF. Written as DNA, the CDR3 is TGTGCCAGCAGTGGAGGACAGGGGGTTCACGAGCAGTACTTC.

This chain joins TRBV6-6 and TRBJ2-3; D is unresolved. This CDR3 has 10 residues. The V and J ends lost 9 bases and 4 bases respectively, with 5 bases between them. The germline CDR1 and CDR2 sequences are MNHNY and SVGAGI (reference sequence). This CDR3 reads CARTPDTQYF. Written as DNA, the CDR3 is TGTGCCAGGACCCCAGATACGCAGTATTTT.

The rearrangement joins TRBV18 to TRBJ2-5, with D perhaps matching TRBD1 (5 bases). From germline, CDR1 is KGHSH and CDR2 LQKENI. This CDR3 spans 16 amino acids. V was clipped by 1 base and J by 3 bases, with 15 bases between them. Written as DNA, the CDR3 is TGTGCCAGCTCACCACAGGGGAAGGGGTTAAAAGAGACCCAGTACTTC. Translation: CASSPQGKGLKETQYF.

The CDR3 region has the DNA TGTGCCAGCTCACCAGACAGGGTGAGGGAGACCCAGTACTTC. Encoded protein: CASSPDRVRETQYF. This chain uses TRBV18 with TRBJ2-5, with 7 bases matching TRBD1. Germline CDR1 and CDR2: KGHSH and LQKENI. After removal of 2 bases from V and 5 bases from J, the junction contained 5 bases not matched to a gene. CDR3 length equals 14 residues.

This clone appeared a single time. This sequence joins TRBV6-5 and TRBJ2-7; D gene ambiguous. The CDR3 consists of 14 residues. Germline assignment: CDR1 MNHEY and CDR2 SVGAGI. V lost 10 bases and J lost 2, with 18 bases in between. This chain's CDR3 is CATTLRSSTYEQYF. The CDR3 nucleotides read TGTGCCACCACATTACGCAGTAGCACCTACGAGCAGTACTTC.